A selection of T cell receptor beta chains follows, all from one sample in a study of CD8 T cells in Susac syndrome. Via MiXCR, TCRdb re-called the immunoSEQ multiplex PCR reads, giving one row per CDR3 protein. The table shows roughly 190,000 distinct CDR3 sequences, with over 90% occurring only once. Input material: CD8+ T cells from PBMCs. These TCRs come from a human donor with Susac syndrome. CDR3s include the opening cysteine and the closing phenylalanine or tryptophan. D genes are given only for firm matches.

cdr3_aa,cdr3_nt,v_call,cdr3_length,d_call,j_call
CASSDGQTETQYF,TGTGCCAGCAGCGACGGACAGACGGAGACCCAGTACTTC,TRBV11-1,13,NA,TRBJ2-5
CASSLPGDNEQFF,TGTGCCAGCAGCTTACCGGGGGACAATGAGCAGTTCTTC,TRBV7-6,13,NA,TRBJ2-1
CASSQSRETSGANVLTF,TGCGCCAGCAGCCAAAGCCGGGAGACCTCTGGGGCCAACGTCCTGACTTTC,TRBV4-1,17,NA,TRBJ2-6
CSAIAGEVYEQYF,TGCAGCGCAATAGCGGGAGAGGTGTACGAGCAGTACTTC,TRBV29-1,13,TRBD2,TRBJ2-7
CASFETSILNEQFF,TGTGCCAGCTTCGAGACTAGCATATTAAATGAGCAGTTCTTC,TRBV7-8,14,TRBD2,TRBJ2-1
CASSYLAGGHTEAFF,TGTGCCAGCAGTTACTTGGCAGGGGGGCACACTGAAGCTTTCTTT,TRBV6-2/TRBV6-3,15,TRBD1,TRBJ1-1
CASSFGVGFEQYF,TGTGCCAGCAGTTTTGGGGTAGGATTCGAGCAGTACTTC,TRBV6-2/TRBV6-3,13,NA,TRBJ2-7
CASSVASVSNQPQHF,TGTGCCAGTAGTGTCGCGTCTGTTAGCAATCAGCCCCAGCATTTT,TRBV19,15,NA,TRBJ1-5
CASSFRLDGGGDTQYF,TGTGCCAGCAGCTTTAGACTAGACGGAGGTGGAGATACGCAGTATTTT,TRBV7-3,16,NA,TRBJ2-3
CASSLGGRGNEKLFF,TGTGCCAGCAGTTTAGGGGGCCGCGGTAATGAAAAACTGTTTTTT,TRBV27,15,NA,TRBJ1-4
CASYPQGTSEGEQYF,TGTGCCAGCTATCCCCAAGGGACCAGTGAGGGAGAGCAGTACTTC,TRBV2,15,NA,TRBJ2-7
CASKEGRMEGYTF,TGTGCCAGCAAGGAGGGGAGAATGGAAGGCTACACCTTC,TRBV12-3/TRBV12-4,13,NA,TRBJ1-2
CATSETGENQPQHF,TGTGCCACCAGTGAAACAGGTGAGAATCAGCCCCAGCATTTT,TRBV24-1,14,NA,TRBJ1-5
CATSDGGWGNQPQHF,TGTGCCACCAGCGACGGGGGCTGGGGCAATCAGCCCCAGCATTTT,TRBV15,15,NA,TRBJ1-5
CSALGDTPIREQYF,TGCAGTGCTCTCGGGGACACCCCGATACGTGAGCAGTACTTC,TRBV20-1,14,NA,TRBJ2-7
CASSIGPDEQFF,TGTGCCAGTAGTATAGGTCCTGATGAGCAGTTCTTC,TRBV19,12,NA,TRBJ2-1
CASSQGLDIHYEQYF,TGTGCCAGCAGCCAAGGACTAGACATCCACTACGAGCAGTACTTC,TRBV3-1,15,NA,TRBJ2-7